This T cell receptor (beta chain) was identified in a study of T cell responses to AZD1222 COVID-19 vaccine. Background on the study: Doses given second, at about 4 or about 12 weeks, were pooled.

Per germline, CDR1 KGHDR and CDR2 SFDVKD. V lost 9 bases and J lost 1; bases outside the gene matches: 4. The CDR3 runs to 13 residues. A note on this clone: Its antigen is unidentified.

Here immunoSEQ multiplex PCR was the method, and the copy in TCRdb shows in-frame clones only, minus some. The sample carries roughly 81,000 clones, approximately 88% recorded once. General observations from the study: Spike regions recognized by vaccine-associated CD4 TCRs spanned the protein, led by 160-218 and 743-854.

The specimen comprised peripheral blood, sampled on day 0 of AZD1222 vaccination. This chain connects TRBV24-1 to TRBJ1-1; TRBD1 aligns across 7 bases. The clonotype originates from an adult in good health. The CDR3 coding sequence is TGTGCCACCTCGGACAGGCGGAACACTGAAGCTTTCTTT. This encodes CATSDRRNTEAFF.